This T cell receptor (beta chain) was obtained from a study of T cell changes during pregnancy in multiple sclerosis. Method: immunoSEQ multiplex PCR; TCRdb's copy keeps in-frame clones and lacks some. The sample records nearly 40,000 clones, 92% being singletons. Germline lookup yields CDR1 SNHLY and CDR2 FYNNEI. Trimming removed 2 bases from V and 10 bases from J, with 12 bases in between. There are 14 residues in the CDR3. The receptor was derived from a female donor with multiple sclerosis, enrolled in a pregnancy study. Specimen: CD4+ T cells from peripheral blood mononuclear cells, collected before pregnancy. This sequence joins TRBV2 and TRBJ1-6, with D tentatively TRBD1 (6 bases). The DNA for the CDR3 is TGTGCCAGCAGTGAAACGGGGGGCAGGTCACCCCTCCACTTT. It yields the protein CASSETGGRSPLHF.